This paragraph covers one T cell receptor (beta chain) sequence. The antigen remains unidentified. It was version v3.0 of the immunoSEQ assay that was run at survey level. In sequencing, about 35,000-50,000 T-cell genomes per sample were targeted. Generated by immunoSEQ multiplex PCR, the TCRdb table keeps only in-frame clones and is missing some. The sample holds about 22,000 clones; roughly 80% are singletons and the top ten take 9% to 15%. These data belong to a study of long-term antiretroviral therapy in people with HIV. At minimum, one pre-ART and two post-ART PBMC samples were obtained from each donor. Findings and limits, study-wide: Every time point showed a repertoire led by clones expanded before ART. ART preceded a rise in diversity that nonetheless stayed lower than in transplant donor controls.

The CDR3 extends over 15 amino acids. The V segment lost 0 bases and the J segment 6 bases; nucleotides outside the gene matches: 9. Per the germline V gene, CDR1 is SQVTM and CDR2 is ANQGSEA. This chain joins TRBV29-1 and TRBJ2-7, with 9 nucleotides matching TRBD1. Sequences were derived from unsorted PBMCs, sampled 1.6 years after starting antiretroviral therapy. The receptor comes from a man aged 40-49 years with HIV. In DNA form, the CDR3 reads TGCAGCGTTGAAGAGGGAGTGGTGGGACAGGGCGAGCAGTACTTC. Encoded protein: CSVEEGVVGQGEQYF.